This TCR beta chain was documented in a study of blood T cell repertoires in COVID-19. Overall study: Both acute and convalescent COVID-19 samples were obtained from the United States, Italy and Spain. Nucleic acid was either cDNA or gDNA, and it came from T cells, B-cell-depleted T cells, or PBMCs.

Original methodology: Using reference gene primer amplification, nucleated cell counts were estimated. Sequencing used immunoSEQ multiplex PCR; TCRdb keeps in-frame clones, though not all of them. The V and J calls and the clone size are those of that table, but D and trimming were determined from the DNA. The sample lists approximately 200,000 clones; around nine tenths were seen once. From germline, CDR1 is SGHVS and CDR2 FQNEAQ. V shed 5 bases and J 4 bases; nucleotides not matched to a gene: 8. The CDR3 length is 15 residues. This clone was found once. The TCR was taken from a man between 60 and 70 years old who had recovered from COVID-19. The chain has TRBV7-8 and TRBJ1-5; 7 positions agree with TRBD1. Source material: peripheral blood. The CDR3 sequence is CASSLTGSGNQPQHF. CDR3 in DNA: TGTGCCAGCAGCCTGACAGGGTCGGGGAATCAGCCCCAGCATTTT.